This T cell receptor (beta chain) is drawn from a study of CD8 T cells in Susac syndrome. This clonotype was picked up one time. RNA was extracted with the RNeasy kit, and a quantity of roughly 0.5 to 1 ug was reverse transcribed using random hexamers. TCRdb reprocessed the immunoSEQ multiplex PCR reads with MiXCR, giving one entry per CDR3 protein. The sample lists roughly 120,000 distinct CDR3 sequences, approximately 93% occurring once. There are 15 residues in the CDR3. V was shortened by 0 bases and J by 4 bases, with 12 bases between the two germline ends. From germline, CDR1 is ENHRY and CDR2 SYGVKD.

The sequence was obtained from a human donor with multiple sclerosis. This rearrangement joins TRBV10-3 to TRBJ2-5, with a possible D match to TRBD2 (5 bases). Input material: CD8+ T cells from PBMCs. CDR3 sequence (DNA): TGTGCCATCAGTGAGTCAGGTCGGACTGGAGAGACCCAGTACTTC. This sequence encodes CAISESGRTGETQYF.